A selection of T cell receptor beta chains follows, all from one sample in a study of control samples from healthy donors and cancer patients. Some clones are missing from TCRdb's copy, which holds only in-frame ones; the method was immunoSEQ multiplex PCR. The data contain approximately 140,000 clones, 85% to 90% of them singletons. The sequenced material came from PBMCs. These receptors were taken from a man in his forties or fifties with head and neck cancer. The CDR3 runs from the conserved cysteine through the conserved F or W. Fields, in order: V gene, clone size, D gene, J gene, CDR3 protein, CDR3 DNA. A D gene is named only where the DNA matches it firmly. Clone size is stated in some rows and not others, as once, few, many or a class when expanded.

TRBV18,-,-,TRBJ1-2,CASSPGSAANYGYTF,TGTGCCAGCTCACCTGGATCGGCGGCCAACTATGGCTACACCTTC
TRBV12-3/TRBV12-4,once,-,TRBJ2-3,CASSLLEGTQYF,TGTGCCAGCAGTTTACTGGAGGGCACGCAGTATTTT
TRBV7-9,-,-,TRBJ2-3,CASSPGGGGTDTQYF,TGTGCCAGCAGCCCTGGAGGAGGGGGTACAGATACGCAGTATTTT
TRBV28,-,-,TRBJ2-7,CASSFPDIPSYEQYF,TGTGCCAGCAGTTTCCCCGATATTCCTTCCTACGAGCAGTACTTC
TRBV19,-,TRBD1,TRBJ2-7,CASSSPGQGAYEQYF,TGTGCCAGTAGTTCTCCTGGACAGGGGGCCTACGAGCAGTACTTC
TRBV27,-,TRBD1,TRBJ2-7,CASSAYGQVSYEQYF,TGTGCCAGCAGTGCCTACGGACAGGTGTCCTACGAGCAGTACTTC
TRBV19,-,-,TRBJ2-5,CASSALDRGETQYF,TGTGCCAGTAGTGCGTTGGACCGCGGGGAGACCCAGTACTTC
TRBV28,-,-,TRBJ2-7,CASSGSLYEQYF,TGTGCCAGCAGTGGTAGCCTCTACGAGCAGTACTTC
TRBV2,-,-,TRBJ1-5,CASSDPPGERSNQPQHF,TGTGCCAGCAGTGACCCCCCTGGGGAGCGAAGTAATCAGCCCCAGCATTTT
TRBV30,-,-,TRBJ1-1,CAWSVDENTEAFF,TGTGCCTGGAGTGTCGACGAGAACACTGAAGCTTTCTTT
TRBV27,few,-,TRBJ2-5,CASSLSGAGETQYF,TGTGCCAGCAGTTTATCAGGGGCCGGGGAGACCCAGTACTTC
TRBV6-5,few,TRBD2,TRBJ2-1,CASSFASGTSYNEQFF,TGTGCCAGCAGTTTCGCGAGCGGGACCTCCTACAATGAGCAGTTCTTC
TRBV20-1,-,-,TRBJ2-7,CSASSWDSEPYEQYF,TGCAGTGCTAGTTCGTGGGATAGCGAGCCCTACGAGCAGTACTTC
TRBV2,-,TRBD1,TRBJ2-7,CASSPQGDGYEQYF,TGTGCCAGCAGTCCCCAGGGGGATGGCTACGAGCAGTACTTC
TRBV7-6,few,-,TRBJ1-1,CASSPGPRGTEAFF,TGTGCCAGCTCCCCAGGCCCCCGGGGCACTGAAGCTTTCTTT
TRBV6-6,-,-,TRBJ1-1,CASSYSSGAFF,TGTGCCAGCAGTTACTCTTCGGGAGCTTTCTTT
TRBV5-5,-,TRBD2,TRBJ2-1,CASSLLAGGSYNEQFF,TGTGCCAGCAGCTTGTTGGCGGGAGGTTCCTACAATGAGCAGTTCTTC
TRBV10-3,-,TRBD1,TRBJ2-7,CAISVTGAAGLEQYF,TGTGCCATCAGTGTTACAGGGGCCGCCGGTCTCGAGCAGTACTTC
TRBV18,-,-,TRBJ1-4,CASSTSGEKLFF,TGTGCCAGCTCAACCAGTGGGGAAAAACTGTTTTTT
TRBV6-5,-,TRBD1,TRBJ2-1,CASWTGNYNEQFF,TGTGCCAGTTGGACAGGTAATTACAATGAGCAGTTCTTC
TRBV6-5,-,-,TRBJ1-5,CASSAGHQPQHF,TGTGCCAGCAGCGCTGGGCATCAGCCCCAGCATTTT
TRBV6-1,-,-,TRBJ2-3,CASSDLVETDTQYF,TGTGCCAGCAGTGACCTGGTAGAGACAGATACGCAGTATTTT
TRBV4-2,few,TRBD1,TRBJ1-5,CASSRDSLSNQPQHF,TGTGCCAGCAGCCGGGACAGCTTAAGCAATCAGCCCCAGCATTTT
TRBV28,-,-,TRBJ1-6,CASTVLDSPLHF,TGTGCCAGCACAGTCTTGGATTCACCCCTCCACTTT
TRBV6-2/TRBV6-3,-,-,TRBJ2-7,CASSLSRGAGDYEQYF,TGTGCCAGCAGTCTCTCCCGGGGGGCGGGGGACTACGAGCAGTACTTC
TRBV9,few,-,TRBJ1-3,CASSVGMQSGNTIYF,TGTGCCAGCAGCGTGGGGATGCAGTCCGGAAACACCATATATTTT
TRBV6-5,once,-,TRBJ2-5,CASRWGQTGETQYF,TGTGCCAGCAGGTGGGGTCAGACGGGAGAGACCCAGTACTTC
TRBV9,-,TRBD2,TRBJ2-1,CASSATSGGVSGNEQFF,TGTGCCAGCAGCGCGACTAGCGGGGGGGTTTCTGGCAATGAGCAGTTCTTC
TRBV7-2,-,-,TRBJ2-7,CASSLGLGRSYEQYF,TGTGCCAGCAGCTTAGGTCTGGGGAGGTCCTACGAGCAGTACTTC
TRBV28,-,TRBD1,TRBJ2-7,CASSYRGTYEQYF,TGTGCCAGCAGTTACAGGGGCACGTACGAGCAGTACTTC
TRBV5-1,-,TRBD2,TRBJ2-1,CASSRTSGASNEQFF,TGCGCCAGCAGCCGGACTAGCGGGGCTTCGAATGAGCAGTTCTTC
TRBV27,-,TRBD2,TRBJ2-1,CASSPGLAGGYSANEQFF,TGTGCCAGCAGTCCGGGACTAGCGGGAGGGTACTCGGCCAATGAGCAGTTCTTC
TRBV3-1/TRBV3-2,-,-,TRBJ2-7,CASSHAGHSREINYEQYF,TGTGCCAGCAGCCACGCCGGGCACAGCCGAGAGATCAACTACGAGCAGTACTTC
TRBV28,-,TRBD1,TRBJ1-1,CASSPDRNWGTEAFF,TGTGCCAGCAGTCCGGACAGGAACTGGGGCACTGAAGCTTTCTTT
TRBV13,once,-,TRBJ2-2,CASSLHENTGELFF,TGTGCCAGCAGCTTACACGAGAACACCGGGGAGCTGTTTTTT
TRBV5-1,-,-,TRBJ1-4,CASSSGQNEKLFF,TGCGCCAGCAGCTCCGGACAGAATGAAAAACTGTTTTTT
TRBV21-1,-,-,TRBJ2-3,CASSKEVAGGPDTQYF,TGTGCCAGCAGCAAAGAGGTAGCGGGGGGACCAGATACGCAGTATTTT
TRBV7-8,-,-,TRBJ2-1,CASSNDLSSYNEQFF,TGTGCCAGCAGCAATGACTTAAGCTCCTACAATGAGCAGTTCTTC
TRBV11-3,-,-,TRBJ2-3,CASSSSSGRRADTQYF,TGTGCCAGCAGCTCAAGTAGTGGGAGGAGGGCAGATACGCAGTATTTT
TRBV19,-,-,TRBJ2-7,CASASPYEQYF,TGTGCCAGCGCTTCTCCCTACGAGCAGTACTTC
TRBV3-1/TRBV3-2,-,-,TRBJ2-2,CASSQVTNTGELFF,TGTGCCAGCAGCCAAGTTACGAACACCGGGGAGCTGTTTTTT
TRBV6-5,-,-,TRBJ2-7,CASSGQAYEQYF,TGTGCCAGCAGCGGCCAGGCCTACGAGCAGTACTTC
TRBV7-2,-,-,TRBJ2-2,CASSFRGTGELFF,TGTGCCAGCAGCTTCAGGGGTACCGGGGAGCTGTTTTTT
TRBV7-9,-,-,TRBJ1-1,CASSLGIIQGRGTEAFF,TGTGCCAGCAGCTTAGGTATCATTCAGGGAAGAGGCACTGAAGCTTTCTTT
TRBV2,-,-,TRBJ2-1,CASGQYSSYNEQFF,TGTGCCAGCGGACAGTATAGCTCCTACAATGAGCAGTTCTTC
TRBV2,-,-,TRBJ2-7,CASISGVYEQYF,TGTGCCAGCATCTCAGGGGTCTACGAGCAGTACTTC
TRBV7-9,-,-,TRBJ1-1,CASTKNRVNTEAFF,TGTGCCAGCACCAAAAACAGGGTGAACACTGAAGCTTTCTTT
TRBV30,few,-,TRBJ2-2,CAWSVIGELFF,TGTGCCTGGAGTGTAATCGGGGAGCTGTTTTTT
TRBV29-1,-,TRBD1,TRBJ1-1,CSARGQGNTEAFF,TGCAGCGCCCGGGGACAGGGAAACACTGAAGCTTTCTTT
TRBV18,-,-,TRBJ1-1,CASSPTYTEAFF,TGTGCCAGCTCCCCCACCTATACTGAAGCTTTCTTT
TRBV16,-,-,TRBJ1-6,CASSQRRSSYNSPLHF,TGTGCCAGCAGCCAGCGCAGGAGCTCCTATAATTCACCCCTCCACTTT
TRBV18,-,-,TRBJ2-1,CASSLNRAGTYNEQFF,TGTGCCAGCTCACTGAACAGGGCGGGCACTTACAATGAGCAGTTCTTC
TRBV11-2,-,-,TRBJ2-2,CASSLSPNTGELFF,TGTGCCAGCAGCTTAAGTCCAAACACCGGGGAGCTGTTTTTT
TRBV12-1,-,-,TRBJ1-6,CASVKGEGNPPLHF,TGTGCCAGCGTCAAGGGGGAAGGAAATCCACCCCTCCACTTT